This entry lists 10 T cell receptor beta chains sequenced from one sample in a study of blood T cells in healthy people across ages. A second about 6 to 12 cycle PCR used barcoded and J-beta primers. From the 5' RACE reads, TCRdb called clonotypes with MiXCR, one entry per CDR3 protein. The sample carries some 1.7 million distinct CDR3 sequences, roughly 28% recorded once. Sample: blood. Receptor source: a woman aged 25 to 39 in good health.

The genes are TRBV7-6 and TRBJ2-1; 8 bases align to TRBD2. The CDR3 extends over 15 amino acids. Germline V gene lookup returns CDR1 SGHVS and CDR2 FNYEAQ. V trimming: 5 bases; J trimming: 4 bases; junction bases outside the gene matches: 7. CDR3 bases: TGTGCCAGCAGCCCCTACGGGGGGGATTACAATGAGCAGTTCTTC. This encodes CASSPYGGDYNEQFF. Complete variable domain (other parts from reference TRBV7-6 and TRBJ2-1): GAGVSQSPRYKVTKRGQDVALRCDPISGHVSLYWYRQALGQGPEFLTYFNYEAQQDKSGLPNDRFSAERPEGSISTLTIQRTEQRDSAMYRCASSPYGGDYNEQFFGPGTRLTVL.

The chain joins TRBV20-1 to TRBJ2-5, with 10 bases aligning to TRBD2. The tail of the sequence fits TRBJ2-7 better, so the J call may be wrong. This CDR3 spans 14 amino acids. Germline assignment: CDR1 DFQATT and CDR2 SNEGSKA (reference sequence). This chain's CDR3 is CSASIASGSDEQYF. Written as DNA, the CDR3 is TGCAGTGCTAGTATAGCTAGCGGGAGCGACGAGCAGTACTTC.

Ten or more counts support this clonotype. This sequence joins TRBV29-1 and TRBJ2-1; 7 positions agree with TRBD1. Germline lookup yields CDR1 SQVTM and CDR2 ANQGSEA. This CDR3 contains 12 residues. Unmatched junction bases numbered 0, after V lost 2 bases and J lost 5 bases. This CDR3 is CSVEQGDNEQFF. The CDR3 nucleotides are TGCAGCGTTGAACAGGGGGACAATGAGCAGTTCTTC.

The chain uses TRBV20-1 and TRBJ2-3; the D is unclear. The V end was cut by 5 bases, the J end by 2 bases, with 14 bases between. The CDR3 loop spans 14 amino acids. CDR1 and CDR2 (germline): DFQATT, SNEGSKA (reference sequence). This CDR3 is CSACLVATTDTQYF. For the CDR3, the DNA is TGCAGTGCTTGTCTTGTGGCTACCACAGATACGCAGTATTTT.

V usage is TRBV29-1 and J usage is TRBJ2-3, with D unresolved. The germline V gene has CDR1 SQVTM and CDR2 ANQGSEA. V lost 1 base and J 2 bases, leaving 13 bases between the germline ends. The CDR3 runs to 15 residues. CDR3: CSVEGGSSNTDTQYF. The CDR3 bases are TGCAGCGTTGAAGGGGGTAGCTCCAACACAGATACGCAGTATTTT.

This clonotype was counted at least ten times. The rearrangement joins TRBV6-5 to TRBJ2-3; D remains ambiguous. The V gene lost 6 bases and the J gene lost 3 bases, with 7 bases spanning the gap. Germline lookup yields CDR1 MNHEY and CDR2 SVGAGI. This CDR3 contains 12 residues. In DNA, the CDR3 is TGTGCCAGCAGAGGTAGGACAGATACGCAGTATTTT. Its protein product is CASRGRTDTQYF.

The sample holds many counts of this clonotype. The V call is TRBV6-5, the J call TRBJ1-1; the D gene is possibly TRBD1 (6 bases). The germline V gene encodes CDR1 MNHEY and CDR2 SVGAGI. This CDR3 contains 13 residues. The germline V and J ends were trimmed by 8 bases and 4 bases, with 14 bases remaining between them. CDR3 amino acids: CASSYRVSTEAFF. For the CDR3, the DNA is TGTGCCAGCTCCTACAGGGTCTCCACTGAAGCTTTCTTT.

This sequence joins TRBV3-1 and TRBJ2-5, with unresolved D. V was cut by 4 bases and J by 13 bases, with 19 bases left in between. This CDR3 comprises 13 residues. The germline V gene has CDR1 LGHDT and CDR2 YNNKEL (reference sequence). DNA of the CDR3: TGTGCCAGCAGCCGAGAGGCTACCTACGAGCTGTACTTC. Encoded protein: CASSREATYELYF.

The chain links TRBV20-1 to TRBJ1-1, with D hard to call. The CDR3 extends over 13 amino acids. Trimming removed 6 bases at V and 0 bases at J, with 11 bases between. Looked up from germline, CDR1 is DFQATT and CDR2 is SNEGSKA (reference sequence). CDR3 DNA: TGCAGTGCAATGTTCACATTGAACACTGAAGCTTTCTTT. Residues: CSAMFTLNTEAFF.

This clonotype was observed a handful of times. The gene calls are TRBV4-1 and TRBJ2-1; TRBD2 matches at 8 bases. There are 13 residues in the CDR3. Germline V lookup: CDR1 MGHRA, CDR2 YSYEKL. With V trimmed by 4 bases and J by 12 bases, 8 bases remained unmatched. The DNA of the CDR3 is TGCGCCAGCAGCCCAGGACTAGCAGGGGCGCAGTTCTTC. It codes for CASSPGLAGAQFF.